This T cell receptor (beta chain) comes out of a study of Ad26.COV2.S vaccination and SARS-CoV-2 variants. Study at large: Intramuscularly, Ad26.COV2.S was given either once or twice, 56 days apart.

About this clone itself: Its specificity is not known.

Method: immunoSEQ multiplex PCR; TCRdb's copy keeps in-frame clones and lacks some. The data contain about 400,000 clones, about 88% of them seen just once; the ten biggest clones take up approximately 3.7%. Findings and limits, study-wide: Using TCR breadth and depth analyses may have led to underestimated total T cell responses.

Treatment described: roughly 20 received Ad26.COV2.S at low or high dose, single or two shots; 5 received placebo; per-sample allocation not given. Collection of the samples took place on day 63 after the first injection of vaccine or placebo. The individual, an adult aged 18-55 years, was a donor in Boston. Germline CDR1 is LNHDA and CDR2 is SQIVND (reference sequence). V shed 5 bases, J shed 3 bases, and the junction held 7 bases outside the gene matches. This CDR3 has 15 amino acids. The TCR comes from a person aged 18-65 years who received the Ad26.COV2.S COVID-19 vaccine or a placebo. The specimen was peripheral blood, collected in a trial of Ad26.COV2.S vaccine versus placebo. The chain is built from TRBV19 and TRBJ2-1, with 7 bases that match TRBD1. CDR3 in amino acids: CASSPLQGDYNEQFF. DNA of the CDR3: TGTGCCAGTAGTCCCTTGCAGGGGGACTACAATGAGCAGTTCTTC.